The 5 T cell receptor beta chains in this list originate from one sample, sequenced in a study of cytomegalovirus exposure and HLA in healthy donors. The study ran its PCR with 60 Vbeta and 13 Jbeta primers. Clones were sequenced by immunoSEQ multiplex PCR, and TCRdb holds only the in-frame ones, with some missing. The data contain around 180,000 clones, approximately 88% of them singletons. The sample consisted of PBMCs. These receptors were obtained from a boy aged 5-17 years in good health and CMV-seronegative.

The chain combines TRBV9 with TRBJ1-1; 9 bases map to TRBD1. Trimming removed 3 bases from V and 2 bases from J; junction bases left unmatched: 29. Germline assignment: CDR1 SGDLS and CDR2 YYNGEE. The length of the CDR3 is 23 residues. The CDR3 DNA reads TGTGCCAGCAGCGGAAATCACAATCCCCCGAAAAGAAAGGGACAGGGTGGAAACACTGAAGCTTTCTTT. It is translated as CASSGNHNPPKRKGQGGNTEAFF.

This clone was detected only once. The CDR3 DNA reads as TGTGCCAGCAGCCAACACCGGGGGGATCTAGCTTTCTTT. This sequence encodes CASSQHRGDLAFF. The V call is TRBV14, the J call TRBJ1-1; a weak D match, TRBD1 (5 bases). Germline CDR1 and CDR2: SGHDN and FVKESK. V gave up 2 bases and J gave up 10 bases, with 14 bases separating them. CDR3 size: 13 residues.

Of note for this clone: Within the sample, other DNA sequences also encode this same CDR3. The J gene is TRBJ1-2, the V gene TRBV29-1, with D possibly matching TRBD1 (6 bases). Germline CDR1 and CDR2: SQVTM and ANQGSEA. This CDR3 is 14 amino acids long. Trimming shortened V by 1 base and J by 1 base, and 10 bases separated the two germline ends. For the CDR3, the DNA is TGCAGCGTTGAAGGGGGAGGGGGTAACTATGGCTACACCTTC. Amino acid sequence: CSVEGGGGNYGYTF. Drawing the rest from reference TRBV29-1 and TRBJ1-2, the complete variable domain is SAVISQKPSRDICQRGTSLTIQCQVDSQVTMMFWYRQQPGQSLTLIATANQGSEATYESGFVIDKFPISRPNLTFSTLTVSNMSPEDSSIYLCSVEGGGGNYGYTFGSGTRLTVV.

The rearrangement joins TRBV5-4 to TRBJ1-2, with D hard to call. This CDR3 spans 16 amino acids. Germline CDR1 reads SGHNT; CDR2 reads YYREEE (reference sequence). Trimming stripped 4 bases from V and 2 bases from J, with 18 bases between. The CDR3 nucleotides are TGTGCCAGCAGCCGACGGGGTAGCTGGAAGAACTATGGCTACACCTTC. This translates into CASSRRGSWKNYGYTF.

DNA of the CDR3: TGTGCCAGCAGTTTCAGGGGGGCCTACGAGCAGTACTTC. Its protein is CASSFRGAYEQYF. The chain has TRBV27 and TRBJ2-7; D might be TRBD1 (7 bases). V was trimmed by 3 bases and J by 2 bases, leaving 8 bases between them. This CDR3 contains 13 residues. The V gene's germline CDR1 is MNHEY and CDR2 SMNVEV (reference sequence).